This is a list of T cell receptor beta chains from one sample in a study of shared clonotypes between healthy human individuals. The assay was immunoSEQ multiplex PCR, and TCRdb's table has in-frame clones only and misses some. Among under 850,000 clones, around 92% were seen once, and the ten largest hold nearly 25%. Sequencing input: naive CD8+ T cells sorted from blood. The source is a young man in good health. Both conserved end residues are part of each CDR3.

v_call: TRBV7-9; j_call: TRBJ2-6; cdr3_length: 19; cdr3_aa: CASSLGSSFTNSGANVLTF
v_call: TRBV6-6; j_call: TRBJ2-1; cdr3_length: 15; cdr3_aa: CASRAGLAGVGEQFF
v_call: TRBV9; j_call: TRBJ2-2; cdr3_length: 12; cdr3_aa: CASRSYPGELFF
v_call: TRBV10-1; j_call: TRBJ2-3; cdr3_length: 16; cdr3_aa: CASSDRGGAEADTQYF
v_call: TRBV2; j_call: TRBJ2-1; cdr3_length: 16; cdr3_aa: CASRGSGTSAYNEQFF
v_call: TRBV9; j_call: TRBJ2-1; cdr3_length: 17; cdr3_aa: CASSGPQRESSYNEQFF
v_call: TRBV11-2; j_call: TRBJ2-1; cdr3_length: 15; cdr3_aa: CASSLGGDRAFEQFF
v_call: TRBV30; j_call: TRBJ2-7; cdr3_length: 13; cdr3_aa: CAWRYPPSYEQYF
v_call: TRBV5-5; j_call: TRBJ1-3; cdr3_length: 15; cdr3_aa: CASSLQGSSGNTIYF
v_call: TRBV14; j_call: TRBJ2-3; cdr3_length: 15; cdr3_aa: CASSQAASGTDTQYF
v_call: TRBV9; j_call: TRBJ1-3; cdr3_length: 13; cdr3_aa: CASEKESGNTIYF
v_call: TRBV4-1; j_call: TRBJ1-3; cdr3_length: 13; cdr3_aa: CASSLQIGNTIYF
v_call: TRBV6-1; j_call: TRBJ2-7; cdr3_length: 16; cdr3_aa: CASSEGRPNPRAEQYF
v_call: TRBV29-1; j_call: TRBJ2-7; cdr3_length: 13; cdr3_aa: CSANTDSSYEQYF
v_call: TRBV15; j_call: TRBJ2-6; cdr3_length: 17; cdr3_aa: CATRPTSGISGANVLTF
v_call: TRBV7-3; j_call: TRBJ1-4; cdr3_length: 17; cdr3_aa: CASSFLVTGIPGEELFF
v_call: TRBV5-4; j_call: TRBJ2-1; cdr3_length: 15; cdr3_aa: CASSTGTSGNDEQFF
v_call: TRBV27; j_call: TRBJ1-5; cdr3_length: 12; cdr3_aa: CASSFPGKPQHF
v_call: TRBV30; j_call: TRBJ2-5; cdr3_length: 13; cdr3_aa: CAWSLGTQETQYF
v_call: TRBV6-1; j_call: TRBJ2-7; cdr3_length: 15; cdr3_aa: CASSFDLQSSYEQYF
v_call: TRBV27; j_call: TRBJ1-1; cdr3_length: 15; cdr3_aa: CASTKGGHGGTEAFF
v_call: TRBV25-1; j_call: TRBJ2-7; cdr3_length: 15; cdr3_aa: CASSEGDRDTYEQYF
v_call: TRBV5-1; j_call: TRBJ2-1; cdr3_length: 15; cdr3_aa: CASSLAGTVYNEQFF
v_call: TRBV14; j_call: TRBJ2-1; cdr3_length: 18; cdr3_aa: CASSQDRGVVAGINEQFF
v_call: TRBV5-5; j_call: TRBJ1-1; cdr3_length: 15; cdr3_aa: CASSGRINSNTEAFF
v_call: TRBV6-5; j_call: TRBJ2-1; cdr3_length: 11; cdr3_aa: CASRTRDEQFF
v_call: TRBV6-6; j_call: TRBJ1-4; cdr3_length: 14; cdr3_aa: CASTTLASNEKLFF
v_call: TRBV7-2; j_call: TRBJ2-1; cdr3_length: 19; cdr3_aa: CASSPRTGAGLAGTYEQFF
v_call: TRBV18; j_call: TRBJ2-5; cdr3_length: 15; cdr3_aa: CASSPDLVAEETQYF
v_call: TRBV2; j_call: TRBJ2-7; cdr3_length: 17; cdr3_aa: CASSRISSVRGNDEQYF
v_call: TRBV7-8; j_call: TRBJ2-7; cdr3_length: 16; cdr3_aa: CASSLVGGLASYEQYF
v_call: TRBV7-9; j_call: TRBJ1-1; cdr3_length: 16; cdr3_aa: CASSDRGSGGDTEAFF
v_call: TRBV7-9; j_call: TRBJ1-3; cdr3_length: 14; cdr3_aa: CASSPGTAGNTIYF
v_call: TRBV9; j_call: TRBJ1-1; cdr3_length: 16; cdr3_aa: CASSVGHTGLDTEAFF
v_call: TRBV5-1; j_call: TRBJ2-5; cdr3_length: 19; cdr3_aa: CASSLTPGAGSYWGETQYF
v_call: TRBV6-1; j_call: TRBJ2-6; cdr3_length: 16; cdr3_aa: CASSEASHSGANVLTF
v_call: TRBV27; j_call: TRBJ2-5; cdr3_length: 16; cdr3_aa: CASSLTAGAIQETQYF
v_call: TRBV5-4; j_call: TRBJ2-6; cdr3_length: 15; cdr3_aa: CASSLALAGANVLTF
v_call: TRBV30; j_call: TRBJ2-7; cdr3_length: 13; cdr3_aa: CAWSVTQSAEQYF
v_call: TRBV7-9; j_call: TRBJ2-7; cdr3_length: 14; cdr3_aa: CASSYPAGGSEQYF
v_call: TRBV29-1; j_call: TRBJ2-7; cdr3_length: 13; cdr3_aa: CSVEVQGPYEQYF
v_call: TRBV5-1; j_call: TRBJ2-1; cdr3_length: 13; cdr3_aa: CASSGLGPHEQFF
v_call: TRBV30; j_call: TRBJ1-1; cdr3_length: 14; cdr3_aa: CAWSVLVSTTEAFF
v_call: TRBV27; j_call: TRBJ1-1; cdr3_length: 14; cdr3_aa: CASSPAGVKYGAFF
v_call: TRBV5-5; j_call: TRBJ2-7; cdr3_length: 18; cdr3_aa: CASSLTVVAVLNSYEQYF
v_call: TRBV16; j_call: TRBJ2-7; cdr3_length: 15; cdr3_aa: CASSQSGTLPYEQYF
v_call: TRBV6-5; j_call: TRBJ2-5; cdr3_length: 12; cdr3_aa: CASSYGPGTQYF